This record looks at one T cell receptor (beta chain) sequence and its context. One end of the junction does not line up with germline, which may come from a read error. RNA was extracted and reverse transcribed into cDNA as the sequencing template. Libraries were prepared by immunoSEQ multiplex PCR; TCRdb keeps only in-frame clonotypes and omits some of them. Among 95,000 to 120,000 clones listed, 55% to 75% were seen once. These data belong to a study of CD8+ T cells in alopecia areata. The CDR3 is made up of 13 amino acids. Germline-derived CDR1 and CDR2 are LGHNT and FRNRAP. The V gene is TRBV12-5, the J gene TRBJ2-7; no reliable D call. This TCR derives from a human donor in good health. The specimen sequenced was CD8+ T cells sorted from blood. The CDR3 loop reads CASGGAYSYEQYF. Written as DNA, the CDR3 is TGTGCCAGTGGTGGCGCGTACTCCTACGAGCAGTACTTC. Combining the CDR3 with reference TRBV12-5 and TRBJ2-7 gives the whole variable domain DARVTQTPRHKVTEMGQEVTMRCQPILGHNTVFWYRQTMMQGLELLAYFRNRAPLDDSGMPKDRFSAEMPDATLATLKIQPSEPRDSAVYFCASGGAYSYEQYFGPGTRLTVT.